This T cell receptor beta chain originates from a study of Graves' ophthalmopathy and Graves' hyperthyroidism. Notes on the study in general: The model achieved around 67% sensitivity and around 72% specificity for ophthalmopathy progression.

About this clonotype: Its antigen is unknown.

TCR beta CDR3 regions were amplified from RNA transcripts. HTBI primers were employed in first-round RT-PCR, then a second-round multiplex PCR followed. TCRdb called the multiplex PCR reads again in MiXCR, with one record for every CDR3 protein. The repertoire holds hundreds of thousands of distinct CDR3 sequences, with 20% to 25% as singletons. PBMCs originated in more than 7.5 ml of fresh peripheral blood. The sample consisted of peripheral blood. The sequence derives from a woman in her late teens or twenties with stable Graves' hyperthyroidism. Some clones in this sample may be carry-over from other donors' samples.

CDR3 loop: CASSRSAGTAASSPLHF. CDR3 coding DNA: TGTGCCAGCTCACGTTCCGCCGGGACGGCGGCGAGTTCACCCCTCCACTTT. The rearrangement links TRBV18 to TRBJ1-6, with TRBD1 as a possible D gene (5 bases). CDR1 KGHSH and CDR2 LQKENI come from the germline V gene. The V gene lost 4 bases and the J gene lost 9 bases, with 22 bases spanning the gap. The CDR3 is 17 amino acids.